This T cell receptor (beta chain) came from a study of cytomegalovirus exposure and HLA in healthy donors. Overall study findings and caveats: Among the CMV-associated chains, a few were confirmed in vitro as specific for CMV antigens. Across donors, most TCRs were seen rarely, yet some public ones were widespread. It was taken for granted in presence/absence analyses that sequencing depth across donors was roughly uniform.

Primers for the PCR totalled 60 Vbeta and 13 Jbeta. Generated by immunoSEQ multiplex PCR, the TCRdb table keeps only in-frame clones and is missing some. The sample includes around 91,000 clones, approximately 78% seen only once; the top ten take around 4.3%. The CDR3 has 14 amino acids. Germline lookup yields CDR1 MGHRA and CDR2 YSYEKL. V lost 4 bases to trimming and J lost 2 bases, with 12 bases between them. Comment on this clone: Its matching antigen is unknown.

The receptor's source is a woman aged 40 to 55 in good health and CMV-seropositive. The V and J genes are TRBV4-1 and TRBJ2-7; TRBD1 might be the D (6 bases). Sequenced material: PBMCs. The CDR3 loop is CASSLLQGPYEQYF. CDR3 nucleotide sequence: TGCGCCAGCAGCCTCCTACAGGGACCCTACGAGCAGTACTTC.